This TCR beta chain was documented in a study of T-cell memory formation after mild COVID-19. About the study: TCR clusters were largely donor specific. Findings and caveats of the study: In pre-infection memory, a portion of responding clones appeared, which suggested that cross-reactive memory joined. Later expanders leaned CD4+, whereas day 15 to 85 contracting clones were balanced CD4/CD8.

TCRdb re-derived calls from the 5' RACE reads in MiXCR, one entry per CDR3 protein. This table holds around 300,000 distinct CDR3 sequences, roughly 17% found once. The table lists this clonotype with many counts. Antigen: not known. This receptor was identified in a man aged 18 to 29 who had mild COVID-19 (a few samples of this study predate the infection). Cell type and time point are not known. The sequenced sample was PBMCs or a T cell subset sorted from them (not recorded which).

DNA of the CDR3: TGTGCCAGCAGCCAAGATCCGACCTCTCTCGAAAAACTGTTTTTT. Amino acid sequence: CASSQDPTSLEKLFF. The J gene is TRBJ1-4, the V gene TRBV4-2; D not certain. V was cut by 0 bases and J by 8 bases, with 13 bases left in between. The CDR3 sequence is 15 residues long. CDR1 is LGHNA, CDR2 YNFKEQ, per germline.